This is a list of T cell receptor beta chains from one sample in a study of PD-L1 blockade in urothelial cancer. Generated by immunoSEQ multiplex PCR, the TCRdb table keeps only in-frame clones and is missing some. Altogether approximately 100,000 clones are present, around 89% being singletons, with the ten largest covering about 1%. The specimen was PBMCs, collected around atezolizumab (anti-PD-L1) treatment. These receptors were obtained from a woman aged 80 or older with urothelial cancer. Each CDR3 is given with its conserved first and last residue. A D gene is named only where the DNA matches it firmly. The size of a clone is reported for some rows only, either as once, few or many, or as a class for expanded clones.

TRBJ2-7	.	.	TRBV11-3	CASSFNRENEQYF	TGTGCCAGCAGCTTCAACAGGGAGAACGAGCAGTACTTC
TRBJ2-7	.	.	TRBV7-9	CASSSGQFYEQYF	TGTGCCAGCAGCTCGGGACAATTTTACGAGCAGTACTTC
TRBJ1-1	TRBD1	.	TRBV10-3	CATRQGDTEAFF	TGTGCCACTAGACAGGGTGACACTGAAGCTTTCTTT
TRBJ2-5	TRBD2	.	TRBV6-6	CASSYGTSEETQYF	TGTGCCAGCAGTTACGGGACTAGCGAGGAGACCCAGTACTTC
TRBJ2-7	.	.	TRBV9	CASSVAGGNEQYF	TGTGCCAGCAGCGTAGCCGGAGGGAACGAGCAGTACTTC
TRBJ2-5	.	.	TRBV7-6	CASSLSSVQETQYF	TGTGCCAGCAGCTTATCTAGCGTTCAAGAGACCCAGTACTTC
TRBJ1-1	TRBD1	.	TRBV9	CASSDRQDRGGWINTEAFF	TGTGCCAGCAGTGATCGTCAGGACAGGGGTGGGTGGATAAACACTGAAGCTTTCTTT
TRBJ2-2	.	.	TRBV7-2	CASSPTRVGGELFF	TGTGCCAGCAGCCCTACCCGGGTTGGCGGGGAGCTGTTTTTT
TRBJ2-3	TRBD2	.	TRBV2	CASTPEGTRADTQYF	TGTGCCAGCACCCCCGAGGGGACTAGAGCAGATACGCAGTATTTT
TRBJ2-7	.	.	TRBV20-1	CSARESYEQYF	TGCAGTGCGAGGGAAAGCTACGAGCAGTACTTC
TRBJ2-6	TRBD2	few	TRBV15	CATLGLATSGANVLTF	TGTGCCACCTTAGGACTAGCAACCTCTGGGGCCAACGTCCTGACTTTC
TRBJ1-1	.	.	TRBV14	CASNHNRGNTEAFF	TGTGCCAGCAACCACAACCGGGGGAACACTGAAGCTTTCTTT
TRBJ1-2	TRBD1	.	TRBV28	CASSFGTGGSGGYGYTF	TGTGCCAGCAGTTTCGGGACAGGGGGCTCGGGGGGCTATGGCTACACCTTC
TRBJ2-7	.	once	TRBV29-1	CSVENRPYSYEQYF	TGCAGCGTTGAGAACAGGCCCTACTCCTACGAGCAGTACTTC
TRBJ2-7	TRBD2	.	TRBV27	CASTAPGLAGYEQYF	TGTGCCAGCACCGCTCCGGGACTAGCGGGTTACGAGCAGTACTTC
TRBJ1-2	TRBD1	.	TRBV7-3	CASSRTGTGQGPNYGYTF	TGTGCCAGCAGTCGCACGGGTACCGGACAGGGACCTAACTATGGCTACACCTTC
TRBJ2-1	TRBD2	.	TRBV5-1	CASSIVPGGYNEQFF	TGCGCCAGCAGCATCGTCCCGGGGGGTTACAATGAGCAGTTCTTC